These T cell receptor beta chains were read from a single sample in a study of cytomegalovirus exposure and HLA in healthy donors. Libraries were prepared by immunoSEQ multiplex PCR; TCRdb keeps only in-frame clonotypes and omits some of them. The sample includes some 90,000 clones, around four fifths of them seen just once. The specimen was PBMCs. Receptors were obtained from a boy aged 10-17 years in good health and CMV-seronegative. The CDR3 runs from the conserved cysteine through the conserved F or W. Each record gives: J gene, D gene, V gene, clone size, CDR3 DNA, CDR3 protein. D genes are given only for firm matches. Expanded clones get a size class; other rows say once, few or many, or leave the size out.

TRBJ1-5,NA,TRBV1,NA,TGCACCAGCAGCCAAGGACACCGTAGCAATCAGCCCCAGCATTTT,CTSSQGHRSNQPQHF
TRBJ2-1,NA,TRBV6-1,NA,TGTGCCAGCAGTCCGCGGACAGCCCTAAATGAGCAGTTCTTC,CASSPRTALNEQFF
TRBJ2-1,TRBD1,TRBV5-6,NA,TGTGCCAGCAGCCACGGGACAGTTTACAATGAGCAGTTCTTC,CASSHGTVYNEQFF
TRBJ2-7,NA,TRBV10-1,NA,TGCGCCAGCAGCATAGGACAGTCCTACGAGCAGTACTTC,CASSIGQSYEQYF
TRBJ1-1,NA,TRBV2,NA,TGTGCCAGCAGGACCGCCAGGGCTTCTGAAGCTTTCTTT,CASRTARASEAFF
TRBJ1-6,NA,TRBV14,NA,TGTGCCAGCAGCCAAGATTCACGAGCAGGGCTGGCGAATTCACCCCTCCACTTT,CASSQDSRAGLANSPLHF
TRBJ2-7,NA,TRBV19,NA,TGTGCCAGCTCGGGCTACGAGCAGTACTTC,CASSGYEQYF
TRBJ1-2,NA,TRBV7-9,NA,TGTGCCAGCAGCGGCCGGGACACCTATGGCTACACCTTC,CASSGRDTYGYTF
TRBJ1-2,TRBD1,TRBV5-1,NA,TGCGCCAGCAGCCAGCGAGGGACAGGGATCCATGGCTACACCTTC,CASSQRGTGIHGYTF
TRBJ2-2,TRBD2,TRBV5-4,NA,TGTGCCAGCAGCCCAAACCCTATAGCGGGAGGGAGAACCGGGGAGCTGTTTTTT,CASSPNPIAGGRTGELFF
TRBJ1-2,NA,TRBV28,NA,TGTGCCAGCAGTCCCTCAGGCTATGGCTACACCTTC,CASSPSGYGYTF
TRBJ1-1,NA,TRBV7-9,NA,TGTGCCAGCACCCTTAGCATCGACACTGAAGCTTTCTTT,CASTLSIDTEAFF
TRBJ1-1,NA,TRBV9,NA,TGTGCCAGCAGCGGGGCGGGGACGGGGAGGACTGAAGCTTTCTTT,CASSGAGTGRTEAFF
TRBJ1-4,TRBD1,TRBV4-1,NA,TGCGCCAGCAGCCAAGAACCAGGGGGTGCAACTAATGAAAAACTGTTTTTT,CASSQEPGGATNEKLFF
TRBJ2-7,NA,TRBV25-1,NA,TGTGCCAGCAGTGAATACCAAGGGGTCCACGAGCAGTACTTC,CASSEYQGVHEQYF
TRBJ2-7,NA,TRBV15,NA,TGTGCCACCAGCAGAGAAGACAGATACTACGAGCAGTACTTC,CATSREDRYYEQYF
TRBJ2-5,TRBD1,TRBV30,NA,TGTGCCTGGAGTCCGGGACAGGGGATCCAAGAGACCCAGTACTTC,CAWSPGQGIQETQYF
TRBJ2-5,TRBD2,TRBV25-1,few,TGTGCCAGCAGTGCGACTAGCGGGAAATACGGAGAGACCCAGTACTTC,CASSATSGKYGETQYF
TRBJ2-7,TRBD1,TRBV6-5,NA,TGTGCCAGCAGTTCGTCCGGGACAGGGACTTCCGAGCAGTACTTC,CASSSSGTGTSEQYF
TRBJ2-5,TRBD2,TRBV6-5,NA,TGTGCCAGCAGTTACTCGACTAGCAATGTAGAGACCCAGTACTTC,CASSYSTSNVETQYF
TRBJ2-7,TRBD2,TRBV19,NA,TGTGCCAGTAGTATTTGGGGGGGCTACGAGCAGTACTTC,CASSIWGGYEQYF
TRBJ2-3,TRBD2,TRBV29-1,NA,TGCAGCGTTGCACTAGCGGGAGGGAATACGCAGTATTTT,CSVALAGGNTQYF
TRBJ1-1,TRBD1,TRBV6-5,NA,TGTGCCAGCAGTTCGACAGGGTTGGTGAACACTGAAGCTTTCTTT,CASSSTGLVNTEAFF
TRBJ1-2,NA,TRBV28,NA,TGTGCCAGCAGGGGGGCCTCTAACTATGGCTACACCTTC,CASRGASNYGYTF
TRBJ2-5,TRBD2,TRBV7-2,NA,TGTGCCAGCAGCCCACGGACTAGCGGGAGGGGGGAGACCCAGTACTTC,CASSPRTSGRGETQYF
TRBJ2-5,TRBD2,TRBV7-3,NA,TGTGCCAGCAGCGCGGGGGGGTCGGAGACCCAGTACTTC,CASSAGGSETQYF
TRBJ1-5,NA,TRBV7-9,NA,TGTGCCAGCAGCTTAGCAGGGGATCAGCCCCAGCATTTT,CASSLAGDQPQHF
TRBJ2-3,TRBD1,TRBV29-1,NA,TGCAGCGGGTCCCACGGGACAGGGATAACAGATACGCAGTATTTT,CSGSHGTGITDTQYF
TRBJ1-1,NA,TRBV2,few,TGTGCCAGCAGTGAAGCGGCGGCCGTTTGGACTGAAGCTTTCTTT,CASSEAAAVWTEAFF
TRBJ2-5,NA,TRBV30,NA,TGTGCCTGGGGTGGTGGCGGGCAGCAAGAGACCCAGTACTTC,CAWGGGGQQETQYF
TRBJ2-7,NA,TRBV21-1,NA,TGTGCCAGCAGGAAAACGAGGTGGGGACAGGGTCTGGAGCAGTACTTC,CASRKTRWGQGLEQYF
TRBJ2-7,NA,TRBV19,few,TGTGCCAGTAGTATGGGTCCTAGCGCCGACTACGAGCAGTACTTC,CASSMGPSADYEQYF
TRBJ1-1,TRBD1,TRBV30,NA,TGTGCCTGGAGTGTTGGGACAGGCAACGATGAAGCTTTCTTT,CAWSVGTGNDEAFF
TRBJ2-1,TRBD1,TRBV6-4,few,TGTGCCAGCAGTGAGCATGGGACAGAATATGAGCAGTTCTTC,CASSEHGTEYEQFF
TRBJ2-1,NA,TRBV4-1,few,TGCGCCAGCAGCCACGACATGAGCTCCTACAATGAGCAGTTCTTC,CASSHDMSSYNEQFF
TRBJ1-6,NA,TRBV6-1,NA,TGTGCCAGCAGTGTCTCCCACCACTTCTATAATTCACCCCTCCACTTT,CASSVSHHFYNSPLHF
TRBJ1-3,NA,TRBV7-2,few,TGTGCCAGCAGCCTGCATCAGGGTGGAGCTGGAAACACCATATATTTT,CASSLHQGGAGNTIYF
TRBJ1-2,NA,TRBV4-1,NA,TGCGCCAGCAGCCCTCGGCAGGGCGGAAGCTATGGCTACACCTTC,CASSPRQGGSYGYTF
TRBJ1-6,TRBD1,TRBV28,NA,TGTGCCAGCAGCCCAGGACAGGGGACTTCACCCCTCCACTTT,CASSPGQGTSPLHF
TRBJ2-5,NA,TRBV4-1,few,TGCGCCAGCAGCCAAGTTACAGGGCAACAAGAGACCCAGTACTTC,CASSQVTGQQETQYF
TRBJ2-7,NA,TRBV9,once,TGTGCCAGCAGCCCCGAGGCCGGGGTTGGCGAGCAGTACTTC,CASSPEAGVGEQYF